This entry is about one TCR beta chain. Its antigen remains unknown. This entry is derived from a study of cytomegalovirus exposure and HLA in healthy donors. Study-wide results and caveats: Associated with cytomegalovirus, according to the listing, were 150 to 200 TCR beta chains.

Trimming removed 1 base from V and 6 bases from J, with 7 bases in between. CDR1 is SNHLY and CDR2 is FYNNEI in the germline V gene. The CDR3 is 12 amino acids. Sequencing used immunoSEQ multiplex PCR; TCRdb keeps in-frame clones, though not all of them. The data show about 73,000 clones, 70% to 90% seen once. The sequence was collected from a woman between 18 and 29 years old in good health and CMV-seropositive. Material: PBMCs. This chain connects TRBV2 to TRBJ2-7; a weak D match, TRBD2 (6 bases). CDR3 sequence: CASSEVGGEQYF. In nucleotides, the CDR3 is TGTGCCAGCAGTGAAGTCGGGGGCGAGCAGTACTTC.